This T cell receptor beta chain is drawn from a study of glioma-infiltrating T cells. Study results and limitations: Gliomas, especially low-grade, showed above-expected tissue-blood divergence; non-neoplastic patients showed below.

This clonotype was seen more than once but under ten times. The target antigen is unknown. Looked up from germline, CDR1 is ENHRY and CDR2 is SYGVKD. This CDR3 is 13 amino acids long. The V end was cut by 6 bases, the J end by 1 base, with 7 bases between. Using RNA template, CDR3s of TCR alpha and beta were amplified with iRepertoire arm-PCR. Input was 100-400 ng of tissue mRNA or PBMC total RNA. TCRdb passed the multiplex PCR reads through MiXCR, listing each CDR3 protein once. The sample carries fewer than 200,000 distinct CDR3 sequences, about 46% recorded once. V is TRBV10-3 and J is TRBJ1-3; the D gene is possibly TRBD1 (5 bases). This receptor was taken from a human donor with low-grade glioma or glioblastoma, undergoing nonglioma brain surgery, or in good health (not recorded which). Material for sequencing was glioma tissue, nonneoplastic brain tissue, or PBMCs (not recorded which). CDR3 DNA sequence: TGTGCCATCAGCAGGGAATCTGGAAACACCATATATTTT. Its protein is CAISRESGNTIYF.